The T cell receptor beta chain under discussion was sequenced for a study of shared clonotypes between healthy human individuals. Study-wide context: Every donor yielded three CD4 naive, three CD4 memory, two CD8 naive and one CD8 memory plate.

In regard to this clone: Its antigen is unknown.

An even split of each subset's genomic DNA across several immunoSEQ plates was performed. TCRdb's table, derived via immunoSEQ multiplex PCR, lists solely in-frame clones and lacks some. The sample shows more than 1,200,000 clones, around 98.5% of them seen only once. Findings of the study overall: Around 5.4% of naive CD4 clonotypes were common to a handful of donors. An expected dependence of interdonor clonotype sharing on sequencing depth was noted.

The germline V gene has CDR1 SGHNT and CDR2 YYREEE (reference sequence). V was clipped by 4 bases and J by 3 bases; unmatched bases: 16. The CDR3 loop spans 17 amino acids. The sequenced sample was naive CD4+ T cells sorted from blood. Subset given: CD45RA+ positively selected. The V call is TRBV5-4, the J call TRBJ2-7, with 7 bases identical to TRBD1. The clonotype was recovered from a man aged 25-45 years in good health. CDR3 DNA sequence: TGTGCCAGCAGCGCAATACCCGGGACAGCGCCCAGCTACGAGCAGTACTTC. Residues: CASSAIPGTAPSYEQYF.